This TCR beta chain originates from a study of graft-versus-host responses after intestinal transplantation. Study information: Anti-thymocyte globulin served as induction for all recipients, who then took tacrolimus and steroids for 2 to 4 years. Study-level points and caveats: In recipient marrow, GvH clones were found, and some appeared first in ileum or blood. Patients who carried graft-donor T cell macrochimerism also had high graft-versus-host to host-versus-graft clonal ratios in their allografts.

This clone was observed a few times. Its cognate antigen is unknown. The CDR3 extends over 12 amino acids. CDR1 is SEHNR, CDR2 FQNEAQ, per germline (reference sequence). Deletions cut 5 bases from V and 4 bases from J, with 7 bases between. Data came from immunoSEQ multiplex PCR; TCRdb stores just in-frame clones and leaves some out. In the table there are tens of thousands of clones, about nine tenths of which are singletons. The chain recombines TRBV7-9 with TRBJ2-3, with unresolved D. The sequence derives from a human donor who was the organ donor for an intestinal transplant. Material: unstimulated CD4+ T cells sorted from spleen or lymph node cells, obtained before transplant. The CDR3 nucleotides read TGTGCCAGCAGCCGCGCCCCAGATACGCAGTATTTT. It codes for CASSRAPDTQYF.